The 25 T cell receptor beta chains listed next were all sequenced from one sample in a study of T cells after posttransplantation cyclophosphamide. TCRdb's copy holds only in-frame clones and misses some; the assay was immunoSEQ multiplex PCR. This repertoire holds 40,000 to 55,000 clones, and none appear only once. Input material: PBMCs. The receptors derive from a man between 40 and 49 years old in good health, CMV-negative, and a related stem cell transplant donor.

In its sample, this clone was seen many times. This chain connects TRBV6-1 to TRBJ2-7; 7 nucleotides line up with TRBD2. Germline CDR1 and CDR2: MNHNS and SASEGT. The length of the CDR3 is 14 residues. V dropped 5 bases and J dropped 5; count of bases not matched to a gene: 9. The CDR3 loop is CASSPLGGSDEQYF. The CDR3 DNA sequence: TGTGCCAGCAGTCCCCTGGGAGGGAGCGACGAGCAGTACTTC.

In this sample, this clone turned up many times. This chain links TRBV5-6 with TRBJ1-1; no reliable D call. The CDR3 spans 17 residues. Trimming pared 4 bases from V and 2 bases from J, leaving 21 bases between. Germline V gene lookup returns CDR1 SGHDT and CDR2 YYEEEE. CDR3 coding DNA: TGTGCCAGCAGCAACATGGGTTGGAGGGAACTAAACACTGAAGCTTTCTTT. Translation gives CASSNMGWRELNTEAFF.

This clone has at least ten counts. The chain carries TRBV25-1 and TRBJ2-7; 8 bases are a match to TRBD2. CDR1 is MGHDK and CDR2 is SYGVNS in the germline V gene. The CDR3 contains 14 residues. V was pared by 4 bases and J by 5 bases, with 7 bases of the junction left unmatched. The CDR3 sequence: CASSGIAGKDEQYF. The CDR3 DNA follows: TGTGCCAGCAGTGGGATAGCGGGAAAAGACGAGCAGTACTTC.

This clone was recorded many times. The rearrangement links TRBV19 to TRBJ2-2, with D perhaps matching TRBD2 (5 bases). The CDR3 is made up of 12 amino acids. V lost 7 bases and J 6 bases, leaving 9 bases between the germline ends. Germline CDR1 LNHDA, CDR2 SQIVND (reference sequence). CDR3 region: CASMAGPGELFF. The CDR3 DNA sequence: TGTGCCAGTATGGCGGGCCCCGGGGAGCTGTTTTTT.

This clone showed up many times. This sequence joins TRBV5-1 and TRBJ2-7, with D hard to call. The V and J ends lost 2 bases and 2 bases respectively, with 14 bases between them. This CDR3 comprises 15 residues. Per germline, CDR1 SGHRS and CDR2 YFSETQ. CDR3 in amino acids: CASSLVSGSAYEQYF. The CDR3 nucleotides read TGCGCCAGCAGCTTAGTATCCGGGTCGGCCTACGAGCAGTACTTC.

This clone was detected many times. For the CDR3, the DNA is TGTGCCAGCAGCGCAGGGGGCCAAGAGACCCAGTACTTC. Encoded protein: CASSAGGQETQYF. This chain uses TRBV7-3 with TRBJ2-5; 7 positions match TRBD1. This CDR3 region has 13 residues. V dropped 5 bases and J dropped 1; count of bases not matched to a gene: 1. Germline V lookup: CDR1 SGHTA, CDR2 FQGTGA.

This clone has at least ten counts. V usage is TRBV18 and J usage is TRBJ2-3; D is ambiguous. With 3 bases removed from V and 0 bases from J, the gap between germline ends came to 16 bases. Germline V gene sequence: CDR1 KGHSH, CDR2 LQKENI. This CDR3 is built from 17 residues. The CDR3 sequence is CASSPGAGTSSTDTQYF. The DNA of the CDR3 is TGTGCCAGCTCACCCGGCGCAGGAACATCTAGCACAGATACGCAGTATTTT.

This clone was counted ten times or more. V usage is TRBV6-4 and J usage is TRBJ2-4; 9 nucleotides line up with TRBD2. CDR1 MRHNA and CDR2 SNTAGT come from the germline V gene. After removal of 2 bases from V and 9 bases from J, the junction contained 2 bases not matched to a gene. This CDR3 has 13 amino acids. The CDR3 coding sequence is TGTGCCAGCAGTGACGAACTAGCGGGCATTCAGTACTTC. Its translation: CASSDELAGIQYF.

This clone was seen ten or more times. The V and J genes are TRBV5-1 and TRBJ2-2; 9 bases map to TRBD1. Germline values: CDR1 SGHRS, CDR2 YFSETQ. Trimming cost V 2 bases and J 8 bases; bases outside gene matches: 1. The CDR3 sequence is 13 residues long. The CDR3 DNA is TGCGCCAGCAGCTTACAGGGGGCAGGGGAGCTGTTTTTT. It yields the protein CASSLQGAGELFF.

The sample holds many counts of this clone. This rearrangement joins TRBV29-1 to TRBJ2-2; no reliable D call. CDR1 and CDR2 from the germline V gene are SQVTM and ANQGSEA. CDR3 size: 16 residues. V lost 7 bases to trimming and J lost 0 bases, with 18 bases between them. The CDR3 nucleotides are TGCAGCGCGGAATTGATAGGAAGCGCGAACACCGGGGAGCTGTTTTTT. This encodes CSAELIGSANTGELFF.

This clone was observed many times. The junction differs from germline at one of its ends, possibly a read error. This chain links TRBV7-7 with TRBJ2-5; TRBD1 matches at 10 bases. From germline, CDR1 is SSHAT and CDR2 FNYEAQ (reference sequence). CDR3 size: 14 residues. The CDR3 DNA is TGTGCTAGCAGTCCCGGGACAGGGGAGTCGGCCCAGTACTTC. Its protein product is CASSPGTGESAQYF.

The CDR3 DNA reads as TGTGCCAGCAGTTGGGGGGACCCCCCGGGGGAGACCCAGTACTTC. Translated: CASSWGDPPGETQYF. This sequence joins TRBV7-2 and TRBJ2-5, with D maybe TRBD2 (6 bases). The CDR3 contains 15 residues. V was shortened by 6 bases and J by 5 bases, with 19 bases between the two germline ends. The germline V gene has CDR1 SGHTA and CDR2 FQGNSA.

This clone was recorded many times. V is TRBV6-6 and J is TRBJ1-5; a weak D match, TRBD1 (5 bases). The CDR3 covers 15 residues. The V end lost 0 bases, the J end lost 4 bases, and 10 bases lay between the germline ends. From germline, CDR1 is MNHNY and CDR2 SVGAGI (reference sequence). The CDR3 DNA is TGTGCCAGCAGTTACTCGACCAACAGGAATCAGCCCCAGCATTTT. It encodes CASSYSTNRNQPQHF.

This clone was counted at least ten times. The CDR3 is CASSFSGTRDDEQFF. DNA for the CDR3: TGTGCCAGCAGCTTCTCGGGGACTAGGGATGATGAGCAGTTCTTC. The chain combines TRBV7-3 with TRBJ2-1; 8 bases agree with TRBD2. The germline CDR1 and CDR2 sequences are SGHTA and FQGTGA. The CDR3 totals 15 residues. J was trimmed by 8 bases and V by 3 bases; bases with no gene match: 9.

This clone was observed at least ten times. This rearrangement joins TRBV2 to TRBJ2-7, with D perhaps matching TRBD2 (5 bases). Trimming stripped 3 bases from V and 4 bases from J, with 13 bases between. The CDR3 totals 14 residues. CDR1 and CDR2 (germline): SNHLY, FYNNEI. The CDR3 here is CASSDRIRGYEQYF. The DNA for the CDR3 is TGTGCCAGCAGTGATCGGATCCGGGGTTACGAGCAGTACTTC.

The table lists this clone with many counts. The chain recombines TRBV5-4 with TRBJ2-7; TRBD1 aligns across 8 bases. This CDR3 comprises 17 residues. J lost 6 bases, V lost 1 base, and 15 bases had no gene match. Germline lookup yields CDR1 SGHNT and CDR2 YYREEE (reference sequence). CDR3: CASSLKSSGTGVSEQYF. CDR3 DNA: TGTGCCAGCAGCTTGAAAAGTTCCGGGACAGGTGTGAGCGAGCAGTACTTC.

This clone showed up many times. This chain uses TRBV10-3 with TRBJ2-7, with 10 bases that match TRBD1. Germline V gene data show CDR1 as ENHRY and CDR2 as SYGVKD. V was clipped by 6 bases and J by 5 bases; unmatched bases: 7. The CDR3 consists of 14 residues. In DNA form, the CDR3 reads TGTGCCATCAGCGCCCGGGACAGGGGCAACGAGCAGTACTTC. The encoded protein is CAISARDRGNEQYF.

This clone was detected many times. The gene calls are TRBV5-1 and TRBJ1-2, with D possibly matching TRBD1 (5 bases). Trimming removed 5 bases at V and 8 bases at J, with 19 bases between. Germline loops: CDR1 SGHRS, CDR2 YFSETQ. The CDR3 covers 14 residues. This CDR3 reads CASSFLQGTGGYTF. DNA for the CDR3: TGCGCCAGCAGTTTTCTTCAGGGTACAGGCGGCTACACCTTC.

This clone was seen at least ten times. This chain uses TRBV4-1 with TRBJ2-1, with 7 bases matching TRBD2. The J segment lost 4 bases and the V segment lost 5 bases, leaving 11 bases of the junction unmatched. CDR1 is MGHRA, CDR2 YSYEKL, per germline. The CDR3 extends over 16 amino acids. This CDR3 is CASSSNPGLPYNEQFF. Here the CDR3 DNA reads TGCGCCAGCAGCTCTAACCCGGGACTACCATACAATGAGCAGTTCTTC.

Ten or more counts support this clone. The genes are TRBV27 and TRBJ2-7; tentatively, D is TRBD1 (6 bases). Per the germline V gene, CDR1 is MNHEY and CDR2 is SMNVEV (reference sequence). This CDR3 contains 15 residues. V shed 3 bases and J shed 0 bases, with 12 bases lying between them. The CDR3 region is CASSFGTPSSYEQYF. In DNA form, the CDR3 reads TGTGCCAGCAGTTTCGGGACACCTAGCTCCTACGAGCAGTACTTC.

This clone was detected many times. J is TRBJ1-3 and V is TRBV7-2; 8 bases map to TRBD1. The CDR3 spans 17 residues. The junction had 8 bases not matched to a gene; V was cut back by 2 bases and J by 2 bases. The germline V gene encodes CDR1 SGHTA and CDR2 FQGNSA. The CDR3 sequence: CASSLRTGRNTGNTIYF. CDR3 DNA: TGTGCCAGCAGCTTAAGGACAGGGAGAAACACTGGAAACACCATATATTTT.

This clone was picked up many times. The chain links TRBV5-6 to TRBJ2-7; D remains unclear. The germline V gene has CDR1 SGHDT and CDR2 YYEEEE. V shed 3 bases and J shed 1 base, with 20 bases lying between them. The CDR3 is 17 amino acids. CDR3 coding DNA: TGTGCCAGCAGCTCGGCCACCCTGTGGGTGGAGTCCTACGAGCAGTACTTC. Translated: CASSSATLWVESYEQYF.

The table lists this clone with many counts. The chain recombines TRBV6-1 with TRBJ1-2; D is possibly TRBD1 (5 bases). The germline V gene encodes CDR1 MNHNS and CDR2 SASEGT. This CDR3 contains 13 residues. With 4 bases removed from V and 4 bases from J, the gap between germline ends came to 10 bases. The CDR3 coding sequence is TGTGCCAGCAGTGCTTGGGGCGTCTATGGCTACACCTTC. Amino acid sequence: CASSAWGVYGYTF.

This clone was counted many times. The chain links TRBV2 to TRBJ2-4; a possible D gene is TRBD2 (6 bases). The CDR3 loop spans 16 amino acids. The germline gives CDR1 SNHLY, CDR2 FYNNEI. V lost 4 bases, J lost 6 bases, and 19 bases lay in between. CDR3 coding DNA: TGTGCCAGCAGTGGGGGAGGAGATTGGGTTGTAAACATTCAGTACTTC. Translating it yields CASSGGGDWVVNIQYF.

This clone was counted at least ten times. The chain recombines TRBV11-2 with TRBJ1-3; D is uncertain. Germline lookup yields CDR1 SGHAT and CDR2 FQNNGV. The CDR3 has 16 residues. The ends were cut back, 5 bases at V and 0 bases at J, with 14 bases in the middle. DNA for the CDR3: TGTGCCAGCAGCACCCCGACTTCCAGCTCTGGAAACACCATATATTTT. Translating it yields CASSTPTSSSGNTIYF.